The subject of this entry is one T cell receptor beta chain. The repertoire was sequenced with immunoSEQ multiplex PCR; TCRdb's copy has only in-frame clones and lacks some. The table lists 95,000 to 150,000 clones, around 76% of them singletons, with more than 5% in the top ten. The data belong to a study of blood T cell repertoires in COVID-19. Study at large: Whether acute or convalescent, the COVID-19 samples came from the United States, Italy and Spain.

The CDR3 extends over 13 amino acids. Looked up from germline, CDR1 is KGHSY and CDR2 is FQNENV. V dropped 5 bases and J dropped 8 bases, with 15 bases sitting between them. The chain is built from TRBV16 and TRBJ1-2, with D perhaps TRBD1 (5 bases). The sequenced sample consisted of peripheral blood. The receptor comes from a man in his 60s with acute or convalescent COVID-19. CDR3 in amino acids: CASSVKGIGGYTF. For the CDR3, the DNA is TGTGCCAGCAGCGTAAAGGGGATCGGGGGCTACACCTTC.